This T cell receptor (beta chain) was identified during a study of cytomegalovirus exposure and HLA in healthy donors. Data came from immunoSEQ multiplex PCR; TCRdb stores just in-frame clones and leaves some out. The data hold about 170,000 clones, with under 90% observed a single time. Study-wide points: The tendency of first-cohort TCR clusters to co-occur in the roughly 130 validation repertoires emerged from a later analysis. Cytomegalovirus-associated status was assigned to about 160 TCR beta chains.

As to this clone: Its antigen is still unknown.

Material for sequencing was PBMCs. The receptor was isolated from a man aged 18 to 29 in good health and CMV-seropositive.

The CDR3 region is CASSEQGSSYNEQFF. In DNA form, the CDR3 reads TGTGCCAGCAGTGAACAGGGAAGCTCCTACAATGAGCAGTTCTTC. V usage is TRBV2 and J usage is TRBJ2-1; maybe TRBD1 (5 bases). CDR3 size: 15 residues. The germline gives CDR1 SNHLY, CDR2 FYNNEI. The germline V and J ends were trimmed by 2 bases and 0 bases, with 8 bases remaining between them.